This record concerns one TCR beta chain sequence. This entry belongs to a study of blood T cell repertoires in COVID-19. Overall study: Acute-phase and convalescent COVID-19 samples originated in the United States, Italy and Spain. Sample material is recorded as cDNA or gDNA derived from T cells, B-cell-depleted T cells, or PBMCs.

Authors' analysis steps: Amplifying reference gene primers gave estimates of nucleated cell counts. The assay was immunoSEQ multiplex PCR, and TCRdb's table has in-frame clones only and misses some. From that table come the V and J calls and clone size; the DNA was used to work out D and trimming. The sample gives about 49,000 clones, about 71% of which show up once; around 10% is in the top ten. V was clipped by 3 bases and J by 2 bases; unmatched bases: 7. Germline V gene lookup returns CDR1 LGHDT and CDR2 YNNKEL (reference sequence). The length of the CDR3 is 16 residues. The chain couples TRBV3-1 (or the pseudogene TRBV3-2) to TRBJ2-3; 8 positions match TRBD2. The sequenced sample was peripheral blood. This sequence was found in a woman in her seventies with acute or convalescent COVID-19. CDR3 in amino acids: CASSQELAEITDTQYF. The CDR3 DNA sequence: TGTGCCAGCAGCCAGGAACTAGCGGAGATCACAGATACGCAGTATTTT.